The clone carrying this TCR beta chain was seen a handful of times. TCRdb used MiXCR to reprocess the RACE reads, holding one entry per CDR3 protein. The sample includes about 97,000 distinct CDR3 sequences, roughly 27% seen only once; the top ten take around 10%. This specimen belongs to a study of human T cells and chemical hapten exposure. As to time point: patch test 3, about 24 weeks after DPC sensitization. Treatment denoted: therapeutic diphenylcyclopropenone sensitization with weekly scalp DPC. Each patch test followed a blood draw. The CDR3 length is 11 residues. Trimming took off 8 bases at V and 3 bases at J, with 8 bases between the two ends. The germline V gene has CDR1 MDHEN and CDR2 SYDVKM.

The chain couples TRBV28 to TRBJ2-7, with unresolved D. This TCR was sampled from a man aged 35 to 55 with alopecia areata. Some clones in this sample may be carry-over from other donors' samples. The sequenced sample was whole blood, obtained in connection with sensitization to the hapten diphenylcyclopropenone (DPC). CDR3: CASGKFYEQYF. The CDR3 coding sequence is TGTGCCAGCGGTAAATTCTACGAGCAGTACTTC. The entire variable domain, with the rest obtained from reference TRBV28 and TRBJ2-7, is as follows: DVKVTQSSRYLVKRTGEKVFLECVQDMDHENMFWYRQDPGLGLRLIYFSYDVKMKEKGDIPEGYSVSREKKERFSLILESASTNQTSMYLCASGKFYEQYFGPGTRLTVT.